Included here is one T cell receptor beta chain sequence, with context. The CDR3 end falls 3 residues outside the read, so it is completed with the germline J gene. The record originates from a study of T cells in women clearing cervical HPV infection. Looking at the study overall: Cases' blood sampling followed lesion detection by median approximately 140 days (90 to 200).

Using immunoSEQ multiplex PCR, the repertoire was profiled, and TCRdb retains in-frame clones only, with some absent. The specimen's table records approximately 18,000 clones. HPV was found by MY09/MY11 PCR and dot-blot genotyping. V was clipped by 4 bases and J by 5 bases; unmatched bases: 9. The CDR3 has 15 residues. The germline V gene has CDR1 SGHRS and CDR2 YFSETQ. Sequencing used blood buffy coat. The chain combines TRBV5-1 with TRBJ1-1, with 9 bases lining up with TRBD1. The TCR comes from a woman aged 18 to 75 with a cervical HPV16 infection that either progressed to CIN3+ or cleared (not recorded which). The CDR3 bases that were read are TGCGCCAGCAGCCCAAGGACAGGGGTAGAAACTGAA. Translation gives CASSPRTGVETE. The full CDR3 is CASSPRTGVETEAFF. Combining the CDR3 with reference TRBV5-1 and TRBJ1-1 gives the whole variable domain KAGVTQTPRYLIKTRGQQVTLSCSPISGHRSVSWYQQTPGQGLQFLFEYFSETQRNKGNFPGRFSGRQFSNSRSEMNVSTLELGDSALYLCASSPRTGVETEAFFGQGTRLTVV.